A selection of T cell receptor beta chains follows, all from one sample in a study of a mutant IDH1 vaccine in newly diagnosed glioma. These receptors have no known antigen. Repertoires were generated with immunoSEQ multiplex PCR, while TCRdb's copy carries only in-frame clones and drops some. The table has about 52,000 clones, approximately 80% seen once. Sample: PBMCs, taken from a glioma patient whose treatment included an IDH1 peptide vaccine. The receptors come from a woman between 40 and 55 years old with glioma. Some clones in this sample may be carry-over from other donors' samples. CDR3s include the opening cysteine and the closing phenylalanine or tryptophan. A D gene is named only where the DNA matches it firmly. Clone size, where shown, is once, few, many, or a class for clones that have expanded.

J gene: TRBJ1-3
clone size: -
V gene: TRBV19
D gene: -
CDR3 DNA: TGTGCCAGTACCACAAGCTCTGGAAACACCATATATTTT
CDR3 protein: CASTTSSGNTIYF

J gene: TRBJ1-3
clone size: few
V gene: TRBV11-2
D gene: -
CDR3 DNA: TGTGCCAGCAGCTCAAGTCGTGGAGGAAACACCATATATTTT
CDR3 protein: CASSSSRGGNTIYF

J gene: TRBJ2-1
clone size: few
V gene: TRBV19
D gene: TRBD1
CDR3 DNA: TGTGCCAGTAGTATAGGACAGGGATTCGATGAGCAGTTCTTC
CDR3 protein: CASSIGQGFDEQFF

J gene: TRBJ2-3
clone size: -
V gene: TRBV7-2
D gene: -
CDR3 DNA: TGTGCCAGCAGCTTAGGGCCCGGGAGTGGGACAGATACGCAGTATTTT
CDR3 protein: CASSLGPGSGTDTQYF

J gene: TRBJ1-5
clone size: -
V gene: TRBV7-2
D gene: -
CDR3 DNA: TGTGCCAGCAGCTCGAGACAGGGCAATCAGCCCCAGCATTTT
CDR3 protein: CASSSRQGNQPQHF

J gene: TRBJ1-1
clone size: -
V gene: TRBV7-2
D gene: -
CDR3 DNA: TGTGCCAGCAGCCCCCGACAGAAGAACACTGAAGCTTTCTTT
CDR3 protein: CASSPRQKNTEAFF

J gene: TRBJ2-5
clone size: -
V gene: TRBV6-5
D gene: TRBD2
CDR3 DNA: TGTGCCAGCAGTTCTACTAGCGGGATTCAAGAGACCCAGTACTTC
CDR3 protein: CASSSTSGIQETQYF

J gene: TRBJ2-7
clone size: -
V gene: TRBV5-4
D gene: -
CDR3 DNA: TGTGCCAGCAGCTCGGGACCAACACTCTACGAGCAGTACTTC
CDR3 protein: CASSSGPTLYEQYF

J gene: TRBJ2-2
clone size: -
V gene: TRBV5-5
D gene: -
CDR3 DNA: TGTGCCAGCAGCTTGATCGGGGTTTCGGCCGGGGAGCTGTTTTTT
CDR3 protein: CASSLIGVSAGELFF

J gene: TRBJ2-3
clone size: -
V gene: TRBV5-6
D gene: -
CDR3 DNA: TGTGCCAGCAGCTGGGGCGGAACTAGCACAGATACGCAGTATTTT
CDR3 protein: CASSWGGTSTDTQYF

J gene: TRBJ2-2
clone size: -
V gene: TRBV27
D gene: -
CDR3 DNA: TGTGCCAGCAGTTTCTTTGAGGGCGACACCGGGGAGCTGTTTTTT
CDR3 protein: CASSFFEGDTGELFF

J gene: TRBJ1-3
clone size: few
V gene: TRBV18
D gene: TRBD1
CDR3 DNA: TGTGCCAGCTCATCGGGACAGGGCAACTCTGGAAACACCATATATTTT
CDR3 protein: CASSSGQGNSGNTIYF

J gene: TRBJ1-1
clone size: -
V gene: TRBV7-6
D gene: -
CDR3 DNA: TGTGCCAGCAGCCTTCAGGGAGGGAGAGTGGCTGAAGCTTTCTTT
CDR3 protein: CASSLQGGRVAEAFF

J gene: TRBJ2-7
clone size: -
V gene: TRBV19
D gene: -
CDR3 DNA: TGTGCCAGTACCCAGGGACACCCCTACGAGCAGTACTTC
CDR3 protein: CASTQGHPYEQYF

J gene: TRBJ2-5
clone size: -
V gene: TRBV14
D gene: TRBD2
CDR3 DNA: TGTGCCAGCAGCCCCTGGAAGGGCGGGGGAGAGACCCAGTACTTC
CDR3 protein: CASSPWKGGGETQYF

J gene: TRBJ2-7
clone size: -
V gene: TRBV12-5
D gene: -
CDR3 DNA: TGTGCTAGTGGTTTGGTACGTATAATGCCCGAGCAGTACTTC
CDR3 protein: CASGLVRIMPEQYF

J gene: TRBJ2-3
clone size: -
V gene: TRBV4-2
D gene: -
CDR3 DNA: TGTGCCAGCAGCCCCTCGCCAGCGGGCACAGATACGCAGTATTTT
CDR3 protein: CASSPSPAGTDTQYF

J gene: TRBJ1-4
clone size: -
V gene: TRBV4-1
D gene: -
CDR3 DNA: TGCGCCAGCAGCCAAGTATCGGCGGTTGAAAAACTGTTTTTT
CDR3 protein: CASSQVSAVEKLFF